This T cell receptor beta chain originates from a study of STAT5B mutations in CD4+ large granular lymphocyte leukemia. The V end was cut by 5 bases, the J end by 10 bases, with 14 bases between. The germline gives CDR1 DFQATT, CDR2 SNEGSKA (reference sequence). This CDR3 is 11 amino acids long. Some clones are missing from TCRdb's copy, which holds only in-frame ones; the method was immunoSEQ multiplex PCR. The repertoire has 30,000 to 40,000 clones, approximately 90% of them found once; the top ten carry more than 0.95%. The specimen was CD4+ T cells from blood buffy coats. This receptor was taken from a human donor in good health. J is TRBJ1-2 and V is TRBV20-1, with D tentatively TRBD1 (6 bases). Written as DNA, the CDR3 is TGCAGTGCTCGGATGGGGGCGGTCTACACCTTC. This encodes CSARMGAVYTF.